This T cell receptor beta chain was sequenced for a study of cytomegalovirus exposure and HLA in healthy donors. Study overall: An earlier analysis identified 117 million unique TCR beta sequences in about 170 million T cells.

This clone was observed a single time. PCR involved 60 Vbeta and 13 Jbeta primers. Sequenced by immunoSEQ multiplex PCR; TCRdb stores in-frame clones only, minus some. The sample has 140,000 to 150,000 clones; about two thirds are singletons. This CDR3 has 14 amino acids. CDR1 is LNHNV, CDR2 YYDKDF, per germline (reference sequence). With 5 bases removed from V and 10 bases from J, the gap between germline ends came to 18 bases. This chain links TRBV15 with TRBJ2-1; no firm D call. This sequence originates from a man aged 35 to 55 in good health and CMV-seronegative. Specimen: PBMCs. This CDR3 reads CATSHRVPPREQFF. CDR3 nucleotide sequence: TGTGCCACCAGCCACCGGGTTCCGCCTAGGGAGCAGTTCTTC.